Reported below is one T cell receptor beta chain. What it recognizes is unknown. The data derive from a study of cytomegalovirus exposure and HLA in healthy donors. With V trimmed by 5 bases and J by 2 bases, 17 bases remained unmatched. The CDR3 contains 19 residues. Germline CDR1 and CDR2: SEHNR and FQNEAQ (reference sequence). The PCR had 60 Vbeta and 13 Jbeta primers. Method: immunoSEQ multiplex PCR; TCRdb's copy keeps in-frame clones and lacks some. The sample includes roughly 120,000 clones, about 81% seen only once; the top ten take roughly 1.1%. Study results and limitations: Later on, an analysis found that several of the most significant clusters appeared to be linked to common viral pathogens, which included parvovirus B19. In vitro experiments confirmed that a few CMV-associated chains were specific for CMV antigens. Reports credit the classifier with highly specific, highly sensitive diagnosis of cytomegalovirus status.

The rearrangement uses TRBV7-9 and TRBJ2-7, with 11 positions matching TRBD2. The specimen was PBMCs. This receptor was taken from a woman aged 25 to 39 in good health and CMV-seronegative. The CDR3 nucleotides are TGTGCCAGCAGCCCAATACTCCCTCCTAGCGGGAGGAGGCCCTACGAGCAGTACTTC. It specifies CASSPILPPSGRRPYEQYF.